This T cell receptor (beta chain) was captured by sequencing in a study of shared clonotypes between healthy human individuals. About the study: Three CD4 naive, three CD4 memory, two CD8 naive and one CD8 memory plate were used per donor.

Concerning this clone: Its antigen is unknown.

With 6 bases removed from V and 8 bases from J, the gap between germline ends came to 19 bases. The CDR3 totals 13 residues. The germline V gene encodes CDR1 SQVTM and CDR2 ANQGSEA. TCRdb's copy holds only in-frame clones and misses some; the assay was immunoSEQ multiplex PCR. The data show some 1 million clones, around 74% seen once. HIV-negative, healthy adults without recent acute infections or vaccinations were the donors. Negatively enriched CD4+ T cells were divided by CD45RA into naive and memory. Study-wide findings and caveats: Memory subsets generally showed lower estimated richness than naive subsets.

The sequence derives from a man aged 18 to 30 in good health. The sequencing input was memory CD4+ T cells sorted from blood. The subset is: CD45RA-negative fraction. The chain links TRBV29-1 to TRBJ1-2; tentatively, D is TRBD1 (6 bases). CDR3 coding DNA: TGCAGCGTGTTGGAAACAGGGTCCCCCGGCTACACCTTC. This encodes CSVLETGSPGYTF.